The source of this T cell receptor (beta chain) is a study of tumor and adjacent non-tumor tissue in lung cancer. No cell sorting was done before RNA was extracted from the tissue. A modified ARM-PCR protocol with three rounds of nested PCR amplified TCRbeta. TCRdb fed the multiplex PCR reads into MiXCR, producing one record per CDR3 protein. The sample has under 150,000 distinct CDR3 sequences; 60% to 70% are singletons. Germline V gene data show CDR1 as MGHRA and CDR2 as YSYEKL. The CDR3 sequence is 18 residues long. Comments on this clonotype: The junction shows a germline mismatch at one end, possibly a read error.

The material sequenced was lung tumor tissue. The genes are TRBV4-1 and TRBJ2-3, with D possibly TRBD2 on 5 matching bases. The sequence came from a man in his fifties or sixties with small cell lung cancer. CDR3 nucleotides: TGCGCCAGCAGCCAAGAGGGCGTACGGGCGTCTAGCACATATACGCAGTATTTT. Residues: CASSQEGVRASSTYTQYF.